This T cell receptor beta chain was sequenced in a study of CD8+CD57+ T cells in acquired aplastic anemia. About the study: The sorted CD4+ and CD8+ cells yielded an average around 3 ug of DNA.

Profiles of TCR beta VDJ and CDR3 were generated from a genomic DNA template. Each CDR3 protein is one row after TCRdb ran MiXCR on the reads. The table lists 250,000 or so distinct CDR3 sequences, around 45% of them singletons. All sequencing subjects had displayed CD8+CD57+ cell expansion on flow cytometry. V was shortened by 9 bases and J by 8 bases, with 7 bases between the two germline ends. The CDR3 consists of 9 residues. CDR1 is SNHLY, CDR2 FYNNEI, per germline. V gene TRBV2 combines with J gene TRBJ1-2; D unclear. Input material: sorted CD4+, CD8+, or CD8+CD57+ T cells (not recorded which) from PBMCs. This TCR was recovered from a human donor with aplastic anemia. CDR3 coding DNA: TGTGCCAGTGGGCCCGGCTACACCTTC. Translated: CASGPGYTF.